The 23 T cell receptor beta chains below were found in one sample sequenced in a study of blood T cell repertoires in COVID-19. Some clones are missing from TCRdb's copy, which holds only in-frame ones; the method was immunoSEQ multiplex PCR. The sample holds approximately 280,000 clones, 87% seen once. Sequencing was carried out using PBMCs or T cells enriched from blood (not recorded which). These receptors were taken from a woman aged 40 to 50 who had recovered from COVID-19.

This chain connects TRBV11-2 to TRBJ1-2; maybe TRBD1 (6 bases). V was cut by 5 bases and J by 3 bases, with 10 bases left in between. CDR3 length: 13 residues. Germline-derived CDR1 and CDR2 are SGHAT and FQNNGV. CDR3 residues: CASSPDSYYGYTF. The CDR3, as DNA: TGTGCCAGCAGCCCGGACAGCTACTATGGCTACACCTTC. The whole variable domain, filled in from reference TRBV11-2 and TRBJ1-2, reads EAGVAQSPRYKIIEKRQSVAFWCNPISGHATLYWYQQILGQGPKLLIQFQNNGVVDDSQLPKDRFSAERLKGVDSTLKIQPAKLEDSAVYLCASSPDSYYGYTFGSGTRLTVV.

This clone was seen a single time. The J gene is TRBJ1-4, the V gene TRBV28; D uncertain. The V and J ends lost 4 bases and 8 bases respectively, with 11 bases between them. This CDR3 has 13 amino acids. Germline lookup yields CDR1 MDHEN and CDR2 SYDVKM. The CDR3 loop is CASSSLNEEKLFF. CDR3 DNA: TGTGCCAGCAGTTCCCTGAACGAGGAAAAACTGTTTTTT.

The chain employs TRBV18 and TRBJ2-2; weak D call: TRBD1 (5 bases). Germline CDR1 KGHSH, CDR2 LQKENI. The CDR3 loop spans 15 amino acids. V lost 3 bases to trimming and J lost 2 bases, with 10 bases between them. The CDR3 here is CASSPGQHNTGELFF. In nucleotides, the CDR3 is TGTGCCAGCTCACCGGGGCAACATAACACCGGGGAGCTGTTTTTT.

This clone occurred many times. This chain links TRBV28 with TRBJ1-2, with 8 bases that match TRBD1. V was pared by 3 bases and J by 7 bases, with 10 bases of the junction left unmatched. Germline V gene lookup returns CDR1 MDHEN and CDR2 SYDVKM. The CDR3 covers 15 residues. CDR3 DNA: TGTGCCAGCAGTTTCTCCTCGACAGGGGCGGGTGGCTACACCTTC. It yields the protein CASSFSSTGAGGYTF.

This clone was seen a handful of times. The gene calls are TRBV29-1 and TRBJ2-7; TRBD2 aligns across 9 bases. J was trimmed by 4 bases and V by 6 bases; bases with no gene match: 10. Germline loops: CDR1 SQVTM, CDR2 ANQGSEA. The length of the CDR3 is 14 residues. The CDR3 sequence is CSVQSSGSLYEQYF. For the CDR3, the DNA is TGCAGCGTACAAAGTAGCGGGAGTCTGTACGAGCAGTACTTC.

The chain links TRBV29-1 to TRBJ1-1; possibly TRBD1 for D (5 bases). Trimming shortened V by 7 bases and J by 4 bases, and 13 bases separated the two germline ends. CDR1 and CDR2 (germline): SQVTM, ANQGSEA. The CDR3 is made up of 12 amino acids. The CDR3 here is CSALDSPTEAFF. The CDR3 DNA reads as TGCAGCGCCCTTGACAGTCCCACTGAAGCTTTCTTT.

For the CDR3, the DNA is TGTGCCAGCTCACCCGCGGGAGGCTCTAACACCGGGGAGCTGTTTTTT. Encoded protein: CASSPAGGSNTGELFF. The chain is built from TRBV18 and TRBJ2-2; 8 bases fit TRBD2. The CDR3 loop spans 16 amino acids. Germline trimming cut 3 bases from V and 2 bases from J; bases unmatched to any gene: 5. Germline CDR1 KGHSH, CDR2 LQKENI.

The chain has TRBV28 and TRBJ1-2; a weak D match, TRBD1 (5 bases). The length of the CDR3 is 12 residues. Germline CDR1 MDHEN, CDR2 SYDVKM. V was clipped by 6 bases and J by 3 bases, with 8 bases between them. In DNA form, the CDR3 reads TGTGCCAGCAGGTGGGGGGACTATGGCTACACCTTC. Its translation is CASRWGDYGYTF.

The V and J genes are TRBV7-2 and TRBJ2-2; tentatively, D is TRBD2 (6 bases). V was trimmed by 5 bases and J by 2 bases, leaving 12 bases between them. The CDR3 sequence is 15 residues long. The germline V gene has CDR1 SGHTA and CDR2 FQGNSA. The CDR3 protein is CASSPARENTGELFF. The CDR3 DNA reads TGTGCCAGCAGCCCTGCGCGGGAAAACACCGGGGAGCTGTTTTTT.

This clone was observed once. CDR3 sequence: CAWRGAGGAKNIQYF. Written as DNA, the CDR3 is TGTGCCTGGAGGGGGGCGGGAGGCGCCAAAAACATTCAGTACTTC. The rearrangement joins TRBV30 to TRBJ2-4, with TRBD2 matching over 8 bases. CDR3 length equals 15 residues. V was clipped by 3 bases and J by 1 base; unmatched bases: 5. Germline V gene data show CDR1 as GTSNPN and CDR2 as SVGIG (reference sequence).

A few counts support this clone. Other nucleotide sequences from this sample produce the same CDR3. This rearrangement joins TRBV28 to TRBJ1-1, with D hard to call. CDR1 is MDHEN and CDR2 is SYDVKM in the germline V gene. The CDR3 covers 12 residues. V dropped 3 bases and J dropped 1 base, with 3 bases sitting between them. The CDR3 DNA is TGTGCCAGCAGTTTCGGGAACACTGAAGCTTTCTTT. Its protein is CASSFGNTEAFF.

This sequence joins TRBV3-1 (or the pseudogene TRBV3-2) and TRBJ2-7, with D perhaps TRBD2 (6 bases). V shed 1 base and J shed 9 bases, with 16 bases lying between them. Per germline, CDR1 LGHDT and CDR2 YNNKEL (reference sequence). The CDR3 has 14 residues. The CDR3 DNA reads TGTGCCAGCAGCCAAGCGGTACGGCAGGAGGGGCAGTACTTC. It translates to CASSQAVRQEGQYF.

The CDR3 here is CASTGIGRYEQYF. The CDR3 nucleotides are TGTGCCAGCACCGGGATAGGGAGGTACGAGCAGTACTTC. V gene TRBV28 combines with J gene TRBJ2-7; a possible D gene is TRBD2 (6 bases). Germline V gene data show CDR1 as MDHEN and CDR2 as SYDVKM. The CDR3 totals 13 residues. The V gene lost 7 bases and the J gene lost 4 bases, with 14 bases spanning the gap.

This chain joins TRBV18 and TRBJ2-7, with a possible D match to TRBD1 (6 bases). This CDR3 has 14 amino acids. The V gene lost 3 bases and the J gene lost 7 bases, with 16 bases spanning the gap. The V gene's germline CDR1 is KGHSH and CDR2 LQKENI. CDR3 coding DNA: TGTGCCAGCTCACCCAGCAGGGGTGGGGTGGAGCAGTACTTC. Residues: CASSPSRGGVEQYF.

The table lists this clone with a few counts. This sequence joins TRBV27 and TRBJ2-7; D not certain. The CDR3 is 12 residues long. Germline V gene data show CDR1 as MNHEY and CDR2 as SMNVEV (reference sequence). Trimming shortened V by 2 bases and J by 3 bases, and 5 bases separated the two germline ends. The CDR3: CASSLRGYEQYF. The CDR3 DNA reads as TGTGCCAGCAGTTTACGCGGCTACGAGCAGTACTTC.

This clone was recorded a few times. The J gene is TRBJ2-1, the V gene TRBV13, with TRBD2 identical over 12 bases. The CDR3 sequence is 15 residues long. V lost 5 bases, J lost 10 bases, and 9 bases stayed unmatched. Per germline, CDR1 PRHDT and CDR2 FYEKMQ (reference sequence). The CDR3 nucleotides read TGTGCCAGCAGCCCCTGGACTAGCGGGATCGTGGAGCAGTTCTTC. Amino acids: CASSPWTSGIVEQFF.

The chain joins TRBV19 to TRBJ2-2, with D perhaps matching TRBD1 (5 bases). The length of the CDR3 is 15 residues. V was clipped by 7 bases and J by 8 bases, with 20 bases between them. CDR1 is LNHDA and CDR2 is SQIVND in the germline V gene (reference sequence). CDR3 sequence: CASTLNRLGSGELFF. Written as DNA, the CDR3 is TGTGCCAGTACCCTGAACAGGTTAGGTTCGGGGGAGCTGTTTTTT.

V usage is TRBV5-6 and J usage is TRBJ2-2; 9 bases map to TRBD1. J was trimmed by 5 bases and V by 3 bases; bases with no gene match: 8. Germline values: CDR1 SGHDT, CDR2 YYEEEE. The CDR3 totals 16 residues. CDR3 sequence (DNA): TGTGCCAGCAGCTCGACAGGGGGATGGTTAACCGGGGAGCTGTTTTTT. Its protein is CASSSTGGWLTGELFF. Filled out from reference TRBV5-6 and TRBJ2-2, the complete variable domain reads DAGVTQSPTHLIKTRGQQVTLRCSPKSGHDTVSWYQQALGQGPQFIFQYYEEEERQRGNFPDRFSGHQFPNYSSELNVNALLLGDSALYLCASSSTGGWLTGELFFGEGSRLTVL.

The chain carries TRBV7-9 and TRBJ2-2; 8 bases agree with TRBD1. Germline trimming cut 4 bases from V and 4 bases from J; bases unmatched to any gene: 5. This CDR3 is built from 15 residues. CDR1 is SEHNR and CDR2 is FQNEAQ in the germline V gene (reference sequence). CDR3 DNA sequence: TGTGCCAGCAGCTCAAACAGGGGGTTCACCGGGGAGCTGTTTTTT. The encoded protein is CASSSNRGFTGELFF. The full variable domain, rest sourced from reference TRBV7-9 and TRBJ2-2, is DTGVSQNPRHKITKRGQNVTFRCDPISEHNRLYWYRQTLGQGPEFLTYFQNEAQLEKSRLLSDRFSAERPKGSFSTLEIQRTEQGDSAMYLCASSSNRGFTGELFFGEGSRLTVL.

This chain connects TRBV7-2 to TRBJ1-1, with a weak D call TRBD1 (6 bases). Between the trimmed V and J ends, which lost 5 bases and 0 bases, there was a span of 10 bases. CDR1 is SGHTA, CDR2 FQGNSA, per germline. The CDR3 extends over 14 amino acids. As DNA, the CDR3 is TGTGCCAGCAGCAGCAGGGGATTGAACACTGAAGCTTTCTTT. Protein sequence: CASSSRGLNTEAFF.

In this sample, this clone turned up a few times. J is TRBJ2-1 and V is TRBV7-3; D gene ambiguous. The CDR3 length is 15 residues. Trimming left V 1 base short and J 6 bases short, with 13 bases between. CDR1 and CDR2 (germline): SGHTA, FQGTGA. The DNA of the CDR3 is TGTGCCAGCAGCTTAAACCCCCTTTCGGGCAATGAGCAGTTCTTC. This codes for CASSLNPLSGNEQFF.

The table lists this clone with a count of one. A much larger clone differs by one base, so this may be a read error. This chain uses TRBV6-5 with TRBJ1-2; 7 bases line up with TRBD1. In germline, CDR1 is MNHEY, CDR2 SVGAGI. The CDR3 is made up of 12 amino acids. The trim removed 5 bases at V and 7 bases at J, leaving 4 bases unmatched. The CDR3 region has the DNA TGTGCCAGCAGTCGACAGGGTGCTGGCTACACCTTC. Its translation is CASSRQGAGYTF.

The rearrangement joins TRBV28 to TRBJ2-7; TRBD1 is a possible D gene (5 bases). CDR3 length: 14 residues. Deletions cut 6 bases from V and 2 bases from J, with 14 bases between. Germline assignment: CDR1 MDHEN and CDR2 SYDVKM. This CDR3 is CASRDTGGPYEQYF. The CDR3 region has the DNA TGTGCCAGCAGGGACACCGGCGGTCCCTACGAGCAGTACTTC.